This TCR beta chain comes out of a study of blood T cell repertoires in COVID-19. This clone turned up a few times. Measured with immunoSEQ multiplex PCR; TCRdb has only the in-frame clones, and not every one. The table shows about 140,000 clones, with around 84% occurring only once. This CDR3 region has 15 residues. Germline CDR1 is SEHNR and CDR2 is FQNEAQ (reference sequence). Trimming took off 5 bases at V and 6 bases at J, with 19 bases between the two ends. The rearrangement joins TRBV7-9 to TRBJ1-1; weak D call: TRBD1 (6 bases). Sequenced sample: peripheral blood. The receptor was derived from a woman aged 60 to 75 with acute or convalescent COVID-19. The DNA for the CDR3 is TGTGCCAGCAGCACGAACCAGGGGATGGGAGCTGAAGCTTTCTTT. Amino acids: CASSTNQGMGAEAFF.